The sequence of this T cell receptor (beta chain) was determined in a study of lymphopenia after photon versus proton radiotherapy. Turning to this clone: Antigen: not known.

The data were produced by immunoSEQ multiplex PCR, yet TCRdb's version contains in-frame clones alone and is incomplete. This repertoire shows about 70,000 clones, around 90% found once; its top ten account for 2% to 2.5%. Study results and limitations: Relative stability marked proton patients; photon patients lost diversity and naive cells.

This CDR3 has 14 residues. Trimming pared 0 bases from V and 5 bases from J, leaving 11 bases between. Germline lookup yields CDR1 SGHRS and CDR2 YFSETQ. Sequenced material: peripheral blood, taken from a patient treated with photon-based radiotherapy. The chain is built from TRBV5-1 and TRBJ1-2, with a weak D call TRBD1 (6 bases). The source of this sequence is a woman aged 40-49 years with cholangiocarcinoma. The CDR3: CASSLDRDLYGYTF. In nucleotides, the CDR3 is TGCGCCAGCAGCTTGGACAGGGATCTTTATGGCTACACCTTC.